Below, 28 T cell receptor beta chains from the same sample are listed, as sequenced in a study of tumor-infiltrating lymphocytes in primary liver carcinoma. Using a constant-region primer together with ProtoScript II reverse transcriptase, TCR beta cDNA was made from 500 ng of total RNA. Library construction for TCR beta comprised three nested multiplex PCR rounds performed with slightly modified ARM-PCR. The study ran its first two PCR rounds for roughly 10 cycles each, using TRBV1-TRBV30 forward primers and a C-beta reverse primer. TCRdb passed the multiplex PCR reads through MiXCR, listing each CDR3 protein once. The sample shows 150,000 to 200,000 distinct CDR3 sequences, over 50% of them seen only once. For blood RNA, unsorted whole blood served as the source, and germline DNA was extracted too. The sequencing sample was made of peripheral blood. Receptors were obtained from a man between 35 and 55 years old with primary liver carcinoma and hepatitis B virus infection.

The CDR3 loop is CASSLGGRTTDTQYF. The DNA of the CDR3 is TGTGCCAGCAGCTTGGGCGGGAGGACCACAGATACGCAGTATTTT. The chain employs TRBV5-4 and TRBJ2-3; 8 nucleotides align to TRBD2. The ends lost 0 bases at V and 2 bases at J; junction bases unmatched: 2. This CDR3 is built from 15 residues. Germline assignment: CDR1 SGHNT and CDR2 YYREEE (reference sequence).

CDR3 sequence (DNA): TGTGCCTGGAGGGTCGGGAGTGGAGAGACCCAGTACTTC. Translation gives CAWRVGSGETQYF. The chain joins TRBV30 to TRBJ2-5; the D gene is possibly TRBD2 (6 bases). This CDR3 spans 13 amino acids. With 3 bases removed from V and 4 bases from J, the gap between germline ends came to 12 bases. The germline gives CDR1 GTSNPN, CDR2 SVGIG (reference sequence).

Details on this clonotype: One junction end disagrees with the germline gene, perhaps due to a read error. This sequence joins TRBV29-1 and TRBJ2-1; the match to TRBD1 covers 10 bases. From germline, CDR1 is SQVTM and CDR2 ANQGSEA. The CDR3 loop spans 15 amino acids. CDR3 protein: CSARRDRGSYSEQFF. The CDR3 DNA follows: TGCAGCGCCCGCCGGGACAGGGGTTCCTACAGTGAGCAGTTCTTC.

V and J are TRBV6-5 and TRBJ2-1; 11 nucleotides align to TRBD1. From germline, CDR1 is MNHEY and CDR2 SVGAGI. This CDR3 comprises 15 residues. V shed 5 bases and J 10 bases; nucleotides not matched to a gene: 10. CDR3 in amino acids: CASSTRDRGEEEQFF. CDR3 DNA: TGTGCCAGCAGTACCCGGGACAGGGGGGAAGAGGAGCAGTTCTTC.

The J gene is TRBJ2-7, the V gene TRBV30; 7 positions match TRBD1. The germline CDR1 and CDR2 sequences are GTSNPN and SVGIG (reference sequence). The J segment lost 3 bases and the V segment lost 4 bases, leaving 9 bases of the junction unmatched. CDR3 length equals 14 residues. The CDR3 spells CAWTDRVGRYEQYF. CDR3 DNA sequence: TGTGCCTGGACCGACAGGGTAGGGCGCTACGAGCAGTACTTC.

As DNA, the CDR3 is TGTGCCAGCAGTTTAGAATTGGCCGGGAATGAGCAGTTCTTC. This translates into CASSLELAGNEQFF. This chain uses TRBV12-3 or TRBV12-4 with TRBJ2-1; no clear D gene. V lost 1 base, J lost 7 bases, and 11 bases lay in between. The CDR3 spans 14 residues.

Note on this clonotype: At one of its ends the junction is not consistent with the germline gene, which may arise from a read error. The rearrangement joins TRBV12-3 or TRBV12-4 to TRBJ2-7; 7 nucleotides match TRBD1. The CDR3 totals 14 residues. Written as DNA, the CDR3 is TGTGCCCGCAGCCGACAGGGCACAACTTACGAGCAGTACTTC. Translating it yields CARSRQGTTYEQYF.

Points on this clonotype: A much more abundant neighbour one base away suggests this may be a read error. The chain employs TRBV11-3 and TRBJ2-7, with D perhaps matching TRBD1 or TRBD2 (5 bases each). CDR3 length equals 14 residues. Germline V lookup: CDR1 SGHNT, CDR2 YENEEA. Trimming took 5 bases from V and 1 from J, leaving 12 bases between them. CDR3 amino acids: CASSPGARSYEQYF. CDR3 coding DNA: TGTGCCAGCAGCCCCGGGGCGAGGTCCTACGAGCAGTACTTC.

The V gene is TRBV5-4, the J gene TRBJ2-1; 12 bases fit TRBD2. The CDR3 contains 16 residues. V was clipped by 0 bases and J by 9 bases; unmatched bases: 7. Per the germline V gene, CDR1 is SGHNT and CDR2 is YYREEE (reference sequence). In DNA form, the CDR3 reads TGTGCCAGCAGCTTGGATGCTAGCGGGAGGGCCTTTGAGCAGTTCTTC. As protein: CASSLDASGRAFEQFF. Complete variable domain (other parts from reference TRBV5-4 and TRBJ2-1): ETGVTQSPTHLIKTRGQQVTLRCSSQSGHNTVSWYQQALGQGPQFIFQYYREEENGRGNFPPRFSGLQFPNYSSELNVNALELDDSALYLCASSLDASGRAFEQFFGPGTRLTVL.

The sample holds many counts of this clonotype. The chain uses TRBV11-1 and TRBJ2-5, with TRBD1 identical over 8 bases. After removal of 0 bases from V and 3 bases from J, the junction contained 6 bases not matched to a gene. This CDR3 is built from 16 residues. The germline gives CDR1 SGHAT, CDR2 FQDESV (reference sequence). The CDR3 nucleotides are TGTGCCAGCAGCTTAGCCACCGGGACAGGCGAAGAGACCCAGTACTTC. It codes for CASSLATGTGEETQYF.

As to this clonotype: The CDR3 does not close with the conserved phenylalanine or tryptophan, likely indicating a read error. The chain has TRBV28 and TRBJ1-5; no definite D call. The CDR3 totals 16 residues. V was pared by 3 bases and J by 0 bases, with 12 bases between. The germline gives CDR1 MDHEN, CDR2 SYDVKM. This chain's CDR3 is CASSLERRYSNQPQHS. In nucleotides, the CDR3 is TGTGCCAGCAGTTTGGAGAGACGGTATAGCAATCAGCCCCAGCATTCT.

This sequence joins TRBV11-2 and TRBJ2-2, with D perhaps matching TRBD1 (6 bases). Germline-derived CDR1 and CDR2 are SGHAT and FQNNGV. CDR3 length: 16 residues. The germline V and J ends were trimmed by 0 bases and 4 bases, with 12 bases remaining between them. Written as DNA, the CDR3 is TGTGCCAGCAGCTTAGAACTAACAGGGATCACCGGGGAGCTGTTTTTT. The encoded protein is CASSLELTGITGELFF.

This chain joins TRBV7-8 and TRBJ2-3, with D possibly matching TRBD1 (5 bases). Germline V lookup: CDR1 SGHVS, CDR2 FQNEAQ. V dropped 1 base and J dropped 7 bases, with 21 bases sitting between them. The CDR3 length is 17 residues. CDR3 DNA sequence: TGTGCCAGCAGCTTAGTCTTCGGCAGGGTGGAGATGAATACGCAGTATTTT. As protein: CASSLVFGRVEMNTQYF.

Concerning this clonotype: This may come from a read error, since a much larger clone is one base off. V and J are TRBV29-1 and TRBJ2-1; 14 bases map to TRBD2. Germline V lookup: CDR1 SQVTM, CDR2 ANQGSEA. The CDR3 extends over 14 amino acids. The CDR3 coding sequence is TGCAACGTTGAGGGACTAGCGGGAGTAAATGAGCAGTTCTTC. The encoded protein is CNVEGLAGVNEQFF.

The rearrangement joins TRBV6-2 or TRBV6-3 to TRBJ1-2, with TRBD1 matching 9 bases. CDR3 length equals 14 residues. Germline-derived CDR1 and CDR2 are MNHEY and SVGEGT. J was trimmed by 3 bases and V by 4 bases; bases with no gene match: 3. The CDR3 reads CASSLRTGDYGYTF. CDR3 bases: TGTGCCAGCAGTTTAAGGACAGGGGACTATGGCTACACCTTC.

The rearrangement links TRBV12-3 or TRBV12-4 to TRBJ1-6; D not certain. V was clipped by 6 bases and J by 0 bases, with 12 bases between them. The CDR3 extends over 16 amino acids. CDR3 residues: CASSLTQSSYNSPLHF. The CDR3 DNA sequence: TGTGCCAGCAGCCTTACACAGAGCTCCTATAATTCACCCCTCCACTTT.

This clonotype has a single count. This could be a read error, since a much larger clone is one nucleotide away. V is TRBV29-1 and J is TRBJ2-7, with a possible D match to TRBD1 (5 bases). Germline lookup yields CDR1 SQVTM and CDR2 ANQGSEA. V was shortened by 7 bases and J by 5 bases, with 15 bases between the two germline ends. CDR3 length: 12 residues. The CDR3 is CSGCGQGNEQYF. The CDR3 region has the DNA TGCAGCGGATGCGGTCAGGGAAACGAGCAGTACTTC.

Concerning this clonotype: One end of the junction fails to match germline, which may point to a read error. The gene calls are TRBV5-1 and TRBJ2-1, with D perhaps TRBD1 or TRBD2 (5 bases each). The V gene's germline CDR1 is SGHRS and CDR2 YFSETQ. The CDR3 runs 14 residues. The CDR3 DNA is TGCACCAGCAGCTTGTCGGGGACCCTCGATGGGCAGTTCTTC. It encodes CTSSLSGTLDGQFF.

This clonotype was observed at least ten times. The chain couples TRBV11-3 to TRBJ2-1, with TRBD2 matching 9 bases. The CDR3 covers 14 residues. With V trimmed by 5 bases and J by 8 bases, 7 bases remained unmatched. Germline CDR1 and CDR2: SGHNT and YENEEA. Here the CDR3 reads CASSPSAGGHEQFF. The CDR3 DNA reads TGTGCCAGCAGCCCCTCCGCGGGAGGGCATGAGCAGTTCTTC.

This clonotype was found once. The chain combines TRBV11-1 with TRBJ2-1; D is unclear. V was pared by 4 bases and J by 6 bases, with 10 bases between. Per germline, CDR1 SGHAT and CDR2 FQDESV (reference sequence). The CDR3 is 13 residues long. CDR3 protein: CASSYRTINEQFF. The CDR3 DNA follows: TGTGCCAGCAGCTATCGGACCATCAATGAGCAGTTCTTC.

This clonotype showed up just a few times. CDR3 loop: CASILDRLNTEAFF. CDR3 DNA sequence: TGTGCCAGCATCCTCGACAGGTTGAACACTGAAGCTTTCTTT. V is TRBV6-1 and J is TRBJ1-1, with D possibly TRBD1 on 6 matching bases. Germline lookup yields CDR1 MNHNS and CDR2 SASEGT. V lost 7 bases, J lost 0 bases, and 12 bases lay in between. CDR3 length: 14 residues.

This clonotype showed up many times. The chain combines TRBV11-2 with TRBJ2-7, with unresolved D. Germline V gene sequence: CDR1 SGHAT, CDR2 FQNNGV. The CDR3 is made up of 16 amino acids. Trimming pared 6 bases from V and 4 bases from J, leaving 22 bases between. The CDR3 coding sequence is TGTGCCAGCAGTCATGGGGTGGGTTCTGCAGTATACGAGCAGTACTTC. Its protein is CASSHGVGSAVYEQYF.

The V call is TRBV7-8, the J call TRBJ1-6; D not certain. Germline CDR1 and CDR2: SGHVS and FQNEAQ. Trimming stripped 5 bases from V and 0 bases from J, with 11 bases between. The length of the CDR3 is 16 residues. CDR3 DNA sequence: TGTGCCAGCAGCGCCTACACGAGCTCCTATAATTCACCCCTCCACTTT. The encoded protein is CASSAYTSSYNSPLHF.

CDR3 residues: CSALTGETNEKLFF. For the CDR3, the DNA is TGCAGCGCGCTAACAGGGGAAACTAATGAAAAACTGTTTTTT. The chain joins TRBV29-1 to TRBJ1-4, with 7 bases identical to TRBD1. The length of the CDR3 is 14 residues. J lost 1 base, V lost 7 bases, and 6 bases had no gene match. Germline-derived CDR1 and CDR2 are SQVTM and ANQGSEA.

With respect to this clonotype: Because the CDR3 is missing its conserved closing phenylalanine or tryptophan, this is likely a read error. The chain links TRBV11-1 to TRBJ2-1; TRBD1 agrees at 9 bases. J was trimmed by 4 bases and V by 5 bases; bases with no gene match: 9. CDR3 length equals 16 residues. CDR1 and CDR2 from the germline V gene are SGHAT and FQDESV (reference sequence). DNA of the CDR3: TGTGCCAGCAGCCCTGTGGGACAGGGCAGATACAATGAGCAGTTCTTG. This gives the protein CASSPVGQGRYNEQFL.

Comments on this clonotype: A much larger clone differs from this one at a single base, so this may be a read error. The CDR3 bases are TGTGCCAGCATCTCCAGGACTAGTGGGGACAATGAGCAGTTCTTC. Amino acid sequence: CASISRTSGDNEQFF. The V and J genes are TRBV11-3 and TRBJ2-1, with 7 bases lining up with TRBD2. CDR3 length equals 15 residues. V was clipped by 7 bases and J by 5 bases; unmatched bases: 11. CDR1 and CDR2 (germline): SGHNT, YENEEA.

This clonotype was found a few times. The chain couples TRBV30 to TRBJ2-7, with 7 bases lining up with TRBD2. V dropped 3 bases and J dropped 2; count of bases not matched to a gene: 7. CDR1 and CDR2 (germline): GTSNPN, SVGIG (reference sequence). This CDR3 region has 14 residues. This CDR3 reads CAWSSEGGTYEQYF. In DNA form, the CDR3 reads TGTGCCTGGAGCTCGGAGGGAGGGACCTACGAGCAGTACTTC.

CDR3 in DNA: TGTGCCAGCAGCTCCTGTTTGATGGGGGGCCACGACCCCGGCGGGAACACAGATACGCAGTATTTT. Its protein is CASSSCLMGGHDPGGNTDTQYF. The rearrangement joins TRBV11-2 to TRBJ2-3; D may match TRBD1 or TRBD2 (6 bases each). Germline values: CDR1 SGHAT, CDR2 FQNNGV. The CDR3 is 22 amino acids. Trimming took 4 bases from V and 2 from J, leaving 34 bases between them.